Listed below are T cell receptor beta chains from one sample, sequenced in a study of blood T cell repertoires in COVID-19. TCRdb keeps only in-frame clones here, not all; method: immunoSEQ multiplex PCR. The sample carries under 45,000 clones, roughly 80% recorded once. The specimen was peripheral blood. All receptors come from an older man with COVID-19, enrolled during active disease. Both conserved end residues are part of each CDR3. The order of the fields is V gene, J gene, CDR3 protein.

TRBV4-1,TRBJ1-5,CASSLQGISSNQPQHF
TRBV28,TRBJ1-5,CASRGDYSNQPQHF
TRBV29-1,TRBJ1-5,CSVVGTGGPDQPQHF
TRBV4-2,TRBJ2-1,CASSLGVGSEQFF
TRBV7-3,TRBJ1-2,CASSPSPRGGYTF
TRBV6-5,TRBJ1-5,CASSYSIFSNQPQHF
TRBV2,TRBJ1-3,CASSSLPGQGSGNTIYF
TRBV20-1,TRBJ2-1,CSASYRAFSMGQFF
TRBV4-2,TRBJ2-1,CASSQEAGLYNEQFF
TRBV3-1/TRBV3-2,TRBJ1-6,CASSQEGSGGNSPLHF
TRBV9,TRBJ1-4,CASSPRDIGEKLFF
TRBV4-3,TRBJ1-2,CASSGQGTAYNYGYTF
TRBV6-5,TRBJ1-2,CASRLGQAYGYTF
TRBV19,TRBJ2-7,CASSIGFGTGDEQYF
TRBV21-1,TRBJ2-7,CASSRTSESYEQYF
TRBV9,TRBJ2-1,CASSVDRANEQFF
TRBV5-4,TRBJ2-2,CASSLMSVANTGELFF
TRBV5-1,TRBJ2-2,CASSNGATGGGTGELFF
TRBV5-1,TRBJ2-2,CASSLRGTGNTGELFF
TRBV7-2,TRBJ2-2,CASSPSTVTGELFF
TRBV28,TRBJ1-1,CASSNRVGTEAFF
TRBV12-5,TRBJ2-5,CASGLGNSGTLQETQYF
TRBV7-3,TRBJ2-5,CASSLQGQETQYF
TRBV4-1,TRBJ1-2,CASSQARGLNYGYTF
TRBV7-2,TRBJ1-1,CASSTKRTGTEMNTEAFF
TRBV20-1,TRBJ1-2,CSASLGTGEGYTF
TRBV6-5,TRBJ1-1,CASSYSKGDTEAFF
TRBV10-3,TRBJ2-1,CAITSRIGNEQFF
TRBV27,TRBJ2-7,CASSLTNSGGNYEQYF
TRBV5-1,TRBJ2-1,CASIQTSGSGNEQFF
TRBV29-1,TRBJ2-5,CSVGEGSETQYF
TRBV5-4,TRBJ2-3,CASSLEVAGGTDTQYF
TRBV28,TRBJ1-2,CASSFGTGRDYGYTF
TRBV19,TRBJ1-6,CASSTQTGGYSPLHF
TRBV7-9,TRBJ2-1,CASRHHLGLAGDNEQFF
TRBV29-1,TRBJ1-3,CSVGTGTAGNTIYF
TRBV19,TRBJ1-2,CASTYSQLRGYTF
TRBV14,TRBJ2-7,CASSQEPVWGHLSYEQYF
TRBV5-4,TRBJ2-5,CASSLQGPRETQYF
TRBV21-1,TRBJ2-1,CASSSRGSSGGLNEQFF
TRBV19,TRBJ1-6,CASSTTGTGPNSPLHF
TRBV24-1,TRBJ1-2,CATSDSRGTGDGYTF
TRBV28,TRBJ2-1,CASSQLAGEGGVDQQFF
TRBV10-1,TRBJ2-1,CASSPGQGSYNEQFF
TRBV10-2,TRBJ2-5,CASTGSGETQYF
TRBV5-1,TRBJ1-1,CASSDGQFGSGFF
TRBV5-4,TRBJ2-1,CASSLVPGYNEQFF
TRBV29-1,TRBJ1-1,CSVVQGGWTEAFF
TRBV15,TRBJ1-4,CATSRDMREKLFF
TRBV28,TRBJ2-7,CASNLDRSGNSYEQYF
TRBV6-6,TRBJ2-3,CASSGRTSGSTDTQYF
TRBV3-1/TRBV3-2,TRBJ2-7,CASSQDFSSYEQYF
TRBV5-6,TRBJ1-1,CASSFSDRGLSRAFF
TRBV30,TRBJ1-1,CAWRLRETEAFF
TRBV6-5,TRBJ2-2,CASILLAGGTGELFF
TRBV7-2,TRBJ1-1,CASSLAFRGFTEAFF
TRBV27,TRBJ1-6,CASSSGGGFSPLHF
TRBV15,TRBJ2-1,CATSRDPGDEQFF
TRBV6-2/TRBV6-3,TRBJ1-5,CASRPYRDKNQPQHF
TRBV5-1,TRBJ2-3,CASSGGVLTDTQYF